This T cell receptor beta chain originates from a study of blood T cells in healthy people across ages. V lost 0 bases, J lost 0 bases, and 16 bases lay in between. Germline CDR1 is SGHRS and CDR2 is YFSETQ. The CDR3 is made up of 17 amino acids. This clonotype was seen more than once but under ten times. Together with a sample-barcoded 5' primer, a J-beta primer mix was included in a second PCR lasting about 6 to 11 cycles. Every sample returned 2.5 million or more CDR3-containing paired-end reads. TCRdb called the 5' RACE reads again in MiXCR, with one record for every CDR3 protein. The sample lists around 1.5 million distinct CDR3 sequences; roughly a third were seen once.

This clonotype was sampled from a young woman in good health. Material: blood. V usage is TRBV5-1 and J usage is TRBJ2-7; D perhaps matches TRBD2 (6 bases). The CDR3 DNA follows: TGCGCCAGCAGCTTGGCCCTGGGACTGCTGAACTCCTACGAGCAGTACTTC. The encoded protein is CASSLALGLLNSYEQYF.